The clone carrying this T cell receptor (beta chain) has a count of ten or more. A deep-level run was used for the assay. Only in-frame clones appear in the TCRdb table, and some are missing; sequencing was by immunoSEQ multiplex PCR. The table has some 900,000 clones, 76% seen once. Between the trimmed V and J ends, which lost 0 bases and 4 bases, there was a span of 13 bases. Germline CDR1 is SGHDT and CDR2 is YYEEEE. The CDR3 is 15 amino acids. The data were obtained in a study of shared clonotypes between healthy human individuals. Background on the study: CD4 naive cells filled three plates per donor, CD4 memory three, CD8 naive two and CD8 memory one.

The study separated CD4+ cells into CD45RA+ naive and CD45RA-negative memory subsets. This rearrangement joins TRBV5-6 to TRBJ1-1; possibly TRBD1 for D (6 bases). The TCR was taken from a man younger than 35 in good health. The sequenced sample consisted of memory CD4+ T cells sorted from blood. As for subset: CD45RA-negative fraction. Here the CDR3 reads CASSLDNSGVTEAFF. The CDR3 DNA reads TGTGCCAGCAGCTTGGATAATTCAGGGGTCACTGAAGCTTTCTTT.